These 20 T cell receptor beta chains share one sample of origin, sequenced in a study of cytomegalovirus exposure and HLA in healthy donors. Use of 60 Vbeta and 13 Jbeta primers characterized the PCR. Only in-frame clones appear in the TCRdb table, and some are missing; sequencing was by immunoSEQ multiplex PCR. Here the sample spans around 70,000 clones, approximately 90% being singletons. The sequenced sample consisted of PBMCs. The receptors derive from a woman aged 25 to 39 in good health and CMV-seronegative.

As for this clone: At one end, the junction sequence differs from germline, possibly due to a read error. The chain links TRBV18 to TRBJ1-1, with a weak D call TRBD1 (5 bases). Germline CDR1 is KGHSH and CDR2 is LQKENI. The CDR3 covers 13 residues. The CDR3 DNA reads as TGTGCCAGCCCACCCAGGGAGGGCAGTGAAGCTTTCTTT. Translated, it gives CASPPREGSEAFF. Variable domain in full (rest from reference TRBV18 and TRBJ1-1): NAGVMQNPRHLVRRRGQEARLRCSPMKGHSHVYWYRQLPEEGLKFMVYLQKENIIDESGMPKERFSAEFPKEGPSILRIQQVVRGDSAAYFCASPPREGSEAFFGQGTRLTVV.

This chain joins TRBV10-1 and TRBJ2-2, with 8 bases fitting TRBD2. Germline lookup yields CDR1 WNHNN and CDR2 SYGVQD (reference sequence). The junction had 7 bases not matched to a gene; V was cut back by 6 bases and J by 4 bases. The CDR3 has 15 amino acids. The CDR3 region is CASRAREGGTGELFF. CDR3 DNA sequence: TGCGCCAGCAGAGCCCGGGAGGGGGGCACCGGGGAGCTGTTTTTT.

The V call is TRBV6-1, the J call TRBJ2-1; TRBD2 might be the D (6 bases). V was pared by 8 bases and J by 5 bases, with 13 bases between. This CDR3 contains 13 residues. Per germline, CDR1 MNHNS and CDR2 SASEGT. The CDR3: CASGRDWNNEQFF. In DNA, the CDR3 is TGTGCCAGCGGACGGGACTGGAACAATGAGCAGTTCTTC.

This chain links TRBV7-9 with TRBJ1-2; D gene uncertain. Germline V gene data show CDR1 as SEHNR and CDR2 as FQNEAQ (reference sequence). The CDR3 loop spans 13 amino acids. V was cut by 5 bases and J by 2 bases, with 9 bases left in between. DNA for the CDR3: TGTGCCAGCAGCCCGACGGGAAACTATGGCTACACCTTC. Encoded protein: CASSPTGNYGYTF.

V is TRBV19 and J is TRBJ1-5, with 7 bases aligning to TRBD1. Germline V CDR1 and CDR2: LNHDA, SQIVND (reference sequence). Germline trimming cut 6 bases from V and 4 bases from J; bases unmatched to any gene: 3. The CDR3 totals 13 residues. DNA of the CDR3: TGTGCCAGTAGCACACAGGGGAATCAGCCCCAGCATTTT. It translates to CASSTQGNQPQHF. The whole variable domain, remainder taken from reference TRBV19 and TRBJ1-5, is DGGITQSPKYLFRKEGQNVTLSCEQNLNHDAMYWYRQDPGQGLRLIYYSQIVNDFQKGDIAEGYSVSREKKESFPLTVTSAQKNPTAFYLCASSTQGNQPQHFGDGTRLSIL.

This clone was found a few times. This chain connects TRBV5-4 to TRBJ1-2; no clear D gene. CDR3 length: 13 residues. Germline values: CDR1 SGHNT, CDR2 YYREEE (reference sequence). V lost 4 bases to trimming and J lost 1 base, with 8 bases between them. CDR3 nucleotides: TGTGCCAGCAGCCCTGTTATTAACTATGGCTACACCTTC. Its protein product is CASSPVINYGYTF.

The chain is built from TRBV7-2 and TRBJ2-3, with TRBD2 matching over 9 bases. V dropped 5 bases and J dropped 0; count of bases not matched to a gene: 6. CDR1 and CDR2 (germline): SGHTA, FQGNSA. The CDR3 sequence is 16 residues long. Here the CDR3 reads CASSQRLAGSTDTQYF. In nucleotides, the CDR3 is TGTGCCAGCAGCCAGAGGCTAGCGGGGAGCACAGATACGCAGTATTTT.

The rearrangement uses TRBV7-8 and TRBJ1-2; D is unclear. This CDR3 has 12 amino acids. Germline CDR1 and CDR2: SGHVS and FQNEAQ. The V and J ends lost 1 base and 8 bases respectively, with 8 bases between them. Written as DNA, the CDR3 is TGTGCCAGCAGCTTAGGGGAGGGCGGCTACACCTTC. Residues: CASSLGEGGYTF.

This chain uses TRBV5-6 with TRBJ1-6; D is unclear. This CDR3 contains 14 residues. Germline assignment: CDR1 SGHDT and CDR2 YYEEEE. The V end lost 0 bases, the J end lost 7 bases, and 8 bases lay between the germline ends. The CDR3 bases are TGTGCCAGCAGCTTGGTTCACAGAAATTCACCCCTCCACTTT. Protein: CASSLVHRNSPLHF.

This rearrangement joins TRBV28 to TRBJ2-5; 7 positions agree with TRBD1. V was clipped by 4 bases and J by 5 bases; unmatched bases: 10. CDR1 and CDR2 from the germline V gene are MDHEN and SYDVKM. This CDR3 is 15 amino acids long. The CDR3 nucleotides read TGTGCCAGCAGTTCGACGGGACAGCAATTGGAGACCCAGTACTTC. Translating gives CASSSTGQQLETQYF. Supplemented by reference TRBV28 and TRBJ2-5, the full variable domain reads DVKVTQSSRYLVKRTGEKVFLECVQDMDHENMFWYRQDPGLGLRLIYFSYDVKMKEKGDIPEGYSVSREKKERFSLILESASTNQTSMYLCASSSTGQQLETQYFGPGTRLLVL.

CDR3 amino acids: CAWSNLAYEQYF. CDR3 nucleotides: TGTGCCTGGAGTAACCTAGCCTACGAGCAGTACTTC. The V and J genes are TRBV30 and TRBJ2-7, with D hard to call. The V and J ends lost 2 bases and 2 bases respectively, with 7 bases between them. CDR1 is GTSNPN and CDR2 is SVGIG in the germline V gene (reference sequence). This CDR3 spans 12 amino acids.

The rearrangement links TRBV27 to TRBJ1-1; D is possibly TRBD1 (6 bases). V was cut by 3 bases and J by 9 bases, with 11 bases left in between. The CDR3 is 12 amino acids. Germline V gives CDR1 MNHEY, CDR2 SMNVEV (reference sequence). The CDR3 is CASSFPGEQAFF. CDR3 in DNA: TGTGCCAGCAGTTTCCCAGGGGAGCAAGCTTTCTTT.

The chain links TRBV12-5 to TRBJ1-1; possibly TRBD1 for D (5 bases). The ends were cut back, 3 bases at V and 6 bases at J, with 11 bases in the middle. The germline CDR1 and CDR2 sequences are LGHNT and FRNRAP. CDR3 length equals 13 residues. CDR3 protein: CASGFQGGAEAFF. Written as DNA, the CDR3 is TGTGCTAGTGGTTTTCAGGGAGGGGCTGAAGCTTTCTTT.

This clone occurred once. The CDR3 DNA sequence: TGTGCCAGCAGCCCCCGGATAGCGGGTTCCTACAATGAGCAGTTCTTC. It is translated as CASSPRIAGSYNEQFF. The chain is built from TRBV7-9 and TRBJ2-1, with 7 bases aligning to TRBD2. The germline gives CDR1 SEHNR, CDR2 FQNEAQ (reference sequence). After removal of 5 bases from V and 1 base from J, the junction contained 8 bases not matched to a gene. The CDR3 extends over 16 amino acids.

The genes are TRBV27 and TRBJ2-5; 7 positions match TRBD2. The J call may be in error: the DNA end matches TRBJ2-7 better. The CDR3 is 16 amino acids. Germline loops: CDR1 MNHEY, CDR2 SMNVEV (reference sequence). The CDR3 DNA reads TGTGCCAGCAGTCTCCGAGCGGGAACGGTCTCCTACGAGCAGTACTTC. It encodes CASSLRAGTVSYEQYF.

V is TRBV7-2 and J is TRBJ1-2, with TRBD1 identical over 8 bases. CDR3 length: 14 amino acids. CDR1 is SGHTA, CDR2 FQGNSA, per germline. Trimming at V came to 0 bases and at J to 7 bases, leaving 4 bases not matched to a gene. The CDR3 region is CASSLARGLFGYTF. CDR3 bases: TGTGCCAGCAGCTTAGCCAGGGGGCTTTTTGGCTACACCTTC.

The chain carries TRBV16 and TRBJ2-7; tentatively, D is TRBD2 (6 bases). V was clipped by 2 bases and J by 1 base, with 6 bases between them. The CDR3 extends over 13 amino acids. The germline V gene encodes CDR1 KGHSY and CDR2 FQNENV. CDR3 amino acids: CASSQAGSYEQYF. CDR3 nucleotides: TGTGCCAGCAGCCAAGCGGGATCCTACGAGCAGTACTTC.

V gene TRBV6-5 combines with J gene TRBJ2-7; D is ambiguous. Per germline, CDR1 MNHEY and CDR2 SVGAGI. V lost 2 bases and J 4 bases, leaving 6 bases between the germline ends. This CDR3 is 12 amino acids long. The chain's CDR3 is CASSYRGYEQYF. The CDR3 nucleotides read TGTGCCAGCAGTTACAGAGGATACGAGCAGTACTTC.

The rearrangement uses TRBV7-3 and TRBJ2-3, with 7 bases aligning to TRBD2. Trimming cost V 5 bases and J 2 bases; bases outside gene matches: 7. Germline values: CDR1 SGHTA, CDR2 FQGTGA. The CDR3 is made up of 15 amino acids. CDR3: CASSPQGGDTDTQYF. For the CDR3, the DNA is TGTGCCAGCAGCCCCCAGGGAGGGGACACAGATACGCAGTATTTT. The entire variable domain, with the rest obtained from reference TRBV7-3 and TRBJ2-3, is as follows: GAGVSQTPSNKVTEKGKYVELRCDPISGHTALYWYRQSLGQGPEFLIYFQGTGAADDSGLPNDRFFAVRPEGSVSTLKIQRTERGDSAVYLCASSPQGGDTDTQYFGPGTRLTVL.

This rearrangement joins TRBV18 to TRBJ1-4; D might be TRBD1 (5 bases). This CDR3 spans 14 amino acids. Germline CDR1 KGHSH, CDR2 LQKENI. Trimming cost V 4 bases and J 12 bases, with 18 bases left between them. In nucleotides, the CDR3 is TGTGCCAGCTCACGAGGCGGGGCGCCCTCTGAACTGTTTTTT. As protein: CASSRGGAPSELFF.